This T cell receptor beta chain was recovered during a study of T cells in tumors after PD-1 blockade. Study-wide context: Excluded were patients with checkpoint blockade, immunosuppressants, or radiotherapy or other anti-cancer therapy within 4 weeks.

Genomic DNA template from tumor biopsies or peripheral blood, about 616 ng to 6,500 ng input. Measured with immunoSEQ multiplex PCR; TCRdb has only the in-frame clones, and not every one. This table has 60,000 to 75,000 clones, under 80% appearing once. Germline CDR1 MNHEY, CDR2 SVGAGI. The V end was cut by 7 bases, the J end by 6 bases, with 14 bases between. This CDR3 region has 13 residues. Sample: PBMCs, taken after anti-PD-1 treatment. The sequence was collected from a human donor with basal cell carcinoma. The rearrangement links TRBV6-5 to TRBJ2-3, with D perhaps assigned TRBD1 or TRBD2 (5 bases each). The CDR3 region has the DNA TGTGCCAGCATTGGGACCCAGCCGGATACGCAGTATTTT. Amino acid sequence: CASIGTQPDTQYF.